A selection of T cell receptor beta chains follows, all from one sample in a study of cytomegalovirus exposure and HLA in healthy donors. The data were produced by immunoSEQ multiplex PCR, yet TCRdb's version contains in-frame clones alone and is incomplete. This sample yields 80,000 to 100,000 clones, of which around 73% are seen a single time; about 1.2% belongs to the top ten. The specimen sequenced was PBMCs. The receptors stem from a female donor in good health and CMV-seronegative. Both conserved end residues are part of each CDR3. D genes are given only for firm matches. Clone size is given for some rows only: seen once, a few or many times, or a class if the clone is expanded.

d_call,v_call,clone_size,j_call,cdr3_nt,cdr3_aa
TRBD2,TRBV19,-,TRBJ2-3,TGTGCCACCCGTACCGGGACTACTTCCACAGATACGCAGTATTTT,CATRTGTTSTDTQYF
TRBD2,TRBV28,-,TRBJ2-5,TGTGCCAGCAGTTCCCCTAGCGGGAGCTTAGGAGAGACCCAGTACTTC,CASSSPSGSLGETQYF
-,TRBV6-1,once,TRBJ1-3,TGTGCCAGCAGTGAAAGGCGGAGCTCTGGAAACACCATATATTTT,CASSERRSSGNTIYF
-,TRBV4-1,-,TRBJ1-2,TGCGCCAGCAGCCAGCCCACGGGCCTGGGACACCATTTC,CASSQPTGLGHHF
TRBD1,TRBV7-6,-,TRBJ2-6,TGTGCCAGCAGCTTACCTCCGGGACAGGGGAACGCTGGGGCCAACGTCCTGACTTTC,CASSLPPGQGNAGANVLTF
-,TRBV30,-,TRBJ1-5,TGTGCCTGGAGTGTCACCGGGACACCGAGGGGTCAGCCCCAGCATTTT,CAWSVTGTPRGQPQHF
TRBD1,TRBV7-6,-,TRBJ2-7,TGTGCCAGCAGCTTAGAGACGGGACAGGCTAACTACGAGCAGTACTTC,CASSLETGQANYEQYF
-,TRBV7-9,-,TRBJ1-1,TGTGCCAGCAGCCGAGGGACAGAAGCTTTCTTT,CASSRGTEAFF
-,TRBV18,-,TRBJ1-4,TGTGCCAGCTCTCCAGGACGGGGGGCGGGAAAACTGTTTTTT,CASSPGRGAGKLFF
TRBD1,TRBV4-1,few,TRBJ2-1,TGCGCCAGCAGCCAAACAGGACAGGGTACGGGCAATGAGCAGTTCTTC,CASSQTGQGTGNEQFF
-,TRBV19,once,TRBJ1-5,TGTGCCAGTAGTATAGTCGGTTCGGGTTATAGCAATCAGCCCCAGCATTTT,CASSIVGSGYSNQPQHF
-,TRBV30,-,TRBJ2-7,TGTGCCTGGAGTAACTACTCCTACGAGCAGTACTTC,CAWSNYSYEQYF
TRBD2,TRBV30,-,TRBJ2-1,TGTGCCTGGAGTGTACTCGCGGGAGGTTACAATGAGCAGTTCTTC,CAWSVLAGGYNEQFF
-,TRBV5-1,-,TRBJ2-1,TGCGCCAGCAGCTTACCCATCGGAGGGGCCTCCTACAATGAGCAGTTCTTC,CASSLPIGGASYNEQFF
TRBD2,TRBV4-3,few,TRBJ2-7,TGCGTCAGCAGCCAAGAAAGCTTCAGCGGGGCCCCCTACGAGCAGTACTTC,CVSSQESFSGAPYEQYF